This entry features one T cell receptor beta chain sequence. Libraries were prepared by immunoSEQ multiplex PCR; TCRdb keeps only in-frame clonotypes and omits some of them. Of some 150,000 clones listed, roughly 80% are singletons. This sample was taken from a study of blood T cell repertoires in COVID-19. Recruits, aged about 18 to 100 years, lived in 20 to 30 US areas. The sample comprised PBMCs or T cells enriched from blood (not recorded which). This sequence was found in a man in his fifties who had recovered from COVID-19.

The CDR3 sequence: CASSLGQGRGKDYGYTF. Written as DNA, the CDR3 is TGTGCCAGCAGCTTAGGGCAGGGAAGGGGTAAGGACTATGGCTACACCTTC. This sequence joins TRBV7-2 and TRBJ1-2; the D gene is possibly TRBD1 (5 bases). V shed 1 base and J shed 3 bases, with 18 bases lying between them. The CDR3 totals 17 residues. The germline CDR1 and CDR2 sequences are SGHTA and FQGNSA. Combining the CDR3 with reference TRBV7-2 and TRBJ1-2 gives the whole variable domain GAGVSQSPSNKVTEKGKDVELRCDPISGHTALYWYRQSLGQGLEFLIYFQGNSAPDKSGLPSDRFSAERTGGSVSTLTIQRTQQEDSAVYLCASSLGQGRGKDYGYTFGSGTRLTVV.